The next 25 T cell receptor beta chains were all read from a single sample in a study of cytomegalovirus exposure and HLA in healthy donors. The data were produced by immunoSEQ multiplex PCR, yet TCRdb's version contains in-frame clones alone and is incomplete. This table has around 130,000 clones, approximately 89% appearing once. Sequencing used PBMCs. Source of these receptors: a man aged 30 to 39 in good health and CMV-seronegative.

V gene TRBV6-1 combines with J gene TRBJ1-3; D perhaps matches TRBD1 (5 bases). The CDR3 covers 16 residues. CDR1 and CDR2 (germline): MNHNS, SASEGT. The V end lost 3 bases, the J end lost 0 bases, and 12 bases lay between the germline ends. The CDR3, as DNA: TGTGCCAGCAGTGACCCCCCCGGACACTCTGGAAACACCATATATTTT. Its protein product is CASSDPPGHSGNTIYF.

This clone has just one count. V and J are TRBV7-9 and TRBJ1-1, with a weak D call TRBD1 (6 bases). Germline CDR1 reads SEHNR; CDR2 reads FQNEAQ (reference sequence). This CDR3 has 13 residues. Trimming left V 4 bases short and J 7 bases short, with 13 bases between. The chain's CDR3 is CASSSPPGDEAFF. The CDR3 coding sequence is TGTGCCAGCAGCTCCCCCCCAGGGGATGAAGCTTTCTTT.

The genes are TRBV27 and TRBJ2-2; 7 nucleotides agree with TRBD1. Germline V gene lookup returns CDR1 MNHEY and CDR2 SMNVEV (reference sequence). The V segment lost 5 bases and the J segment 4 bases; nucleotides outside the gene matches: 10. CDR3 length: 16 amino acids. CDR3 nucleotides: TGTGCCAGCAGTCCCCAGGGGGACATCGGCACCGGGGAGCTGTTTTTT. This codes for CASSPQGDIGTGELFF.

This clone has only a few counts. J is TRBJ1-6 and V is TRBV14; no clear D gene. The germline V gene has CDR1 SGHDN and CDR2 FVKESK. There are 12 residues in the CDR3. V was cut by 3 bases and J by 8 bases, with 5 bases left in between. The CDR3 reads CASSQQYSPLHF. The CDR3 DNA follows: TGTGCCAGCAGCCAGCAGTATTCACCCCTCCACTTT.

The chain links TRBV18 to TRBJ1-5, with D hard to call. The CDR3 runs 17 residues. Trimming shortened V by 0 bases and J by 0 bases, and 12 bases separated the two germline ends. Germline lookup yields CDR1 KGHSH and CDR2 LQKENI. The CDR3 region has the DNA TGTGCCAGCTCACCACCTTTGCGGAGGACTAGCAATCAGCCCCAGCATTTT. It codes for CASSPPLRRTSNQPQHF.

This clone was seen just once. The chain links TRBV7-6 to TRBJ1-3, with 7 bases matching TRBD1. In germline, CDR1 is SGHVS, CDR2 FNYEAQ. The length of the CDR3 is 14 residues. The V gene end was trimmed by 3 bases and the J gene end by 4 bases; junction bases not matched to a gene: 3. The CDR3 coding sequence is TGTGCCAGCAGCTTTGGGACAGCAGGAAACACCATATATTTT. Its translation is CASSFGTAGNTIYF. The complete variable domain, with remaining parts taken from reference TRBV7-6 and TRBJ1-3, reads GAGVSQSPRYKVTKRGQDVALRCDPISGHVSLYWYRQALGQGPEFLTYFNYEAQQDKSGLPNDRFSAERPEGSISTLTIQRTEQRDSAMYRCASSFGTAGNTIYFGEGSWLTVV.

This clone appeared once. V gene TRBV7-6 combines with J gene TRBJ1-2; tentative D call: TRBD1 (6 bases). The CDR3 totals 14 residues. V was shortened by 0 bases and J by 4 bases, with 9 bases between the two germline ends. Germline V lookup: CDR1 SGHVS, CDR2 FNYEAQ. CDR3 in amino acids: CASSLAGQSYGYTF. As DNA, the CDR3 is TGTGCCAGCAGCTTAGCCGGACAGAGCTATGGCTACACCTTC.

Here the CDR3 DNA reads TGCGCCAGCAGCTTCAGACATACTAGCACAGATACGCAGTATTTT. Translated: CASSFRHTSTDTQYF. The chain employs TRBV5-1 and TRBJ2-3; D gene uncertain. Germline CDR1 reads SGHRS; CDR2 reads YFSETQ. V lost 2 bases to trimming and J lost 0 bases, with 10 bases between them. This CDR3 has 15 residues.

This chain links TRBV5-1 with TRBJ1-5; TRBD1 might be the D (5 bases). Germline V lookup: CDR1 SGHRS, CDR2 YFSETQ. V lost 3 bases, J lost 0 bases, and 13 bases lay in between. The CDR3 has 16 residues. This chain's CDR3 is CASSWGDPYSNQPQHF. The CDR3 nucleotides read TGCGCCAGCAGCTGGGGGGACCCTTATAGCAATCAGCCCCAGCATTTT.

This clone showed up just once. The V and J genes are TRBV5-5 and TRBJ2-7; no firm D call. Germline V CDR1 and CDR2: SGHKS, YYEKEE (reference sequence). This CDR3 spans 17 amino acids. V lost 2 bases, J lost 5 bases, and 23 bases lay in between. The CDR3 DNA sequence: TGTGCCAGCAGCTTCATCATAGAGTCGTTGTTATCCCACGAGCAGTACTTC. Encoded protein: CASSFIIESLLSHEQYF.

J is TRBJ1-1 and V is TRBV7-9, with D perhaps matching TRBD1 (5 bases). V was cut by 5 bases and J by 0 bases, with 13 bases left in between. CDR3 length: 15 residues. Germline loops: CDR1 SEHNR, CDR2 FQNEAQ (reference sequence). This chain's CDR3 is CASSGWKGVNTEAFF. The CDR3 coding sequence is TGTGCCAGCAGCGGGTGGAAAGGGGTGAACACTGAAGCTTTCTTT.

The V call is TRBV4-2, the J call TRBJ2-7, with TRBD1 matching over 7 bases. This CDR3 has 16 amino acids. After removal of 3 bases from V and 2 bases from J, the junction contained 10 bases not matched to a gene. From germline, CDR1 is LGHNA and CDR2 YNFKEQ. The CDR3 region has the DNA TGTGCCAGCAGCCAGGACCACCGGGACAGTGCCTACGAGCAGTACTTC. It is translated as CASSQDHRDSAYEQYF.

V is TRBV5-3 and J is TRBJ2-7; TRBD1 might be the D (6 bases). TRBV5-3 is marked as an open reading frame, function uncertain. Trimming took 3 bases from V and 0 from J, leaving 13 bases between them. This CDR3 has 15 residues. The CDR3 is CARSSLDRISYEQYF. The CDR3 DNA follows: TGTGCCAGAAGCTCGCTGGACAGAATCTCCTACGAGCAGTACTTC.

This rearrangement joins TRBV5-4 to TRBJ2-1, with 15 bases fitting TRBD2. The germline V gene has CDR1 SGHNT and CDR2 YYREEE (reference sequence). Germline trimming cut 4 bases from V and 9 bases from J; bases unmatched to any gene: 8. CDR3 size: 16 residues. The CDR3 coding sequence is TGTGCCAGCAGCCCCGGGACTAGCGGGGGGCGGGGTGAGCAGTTCTTC. This sequence encodes CASSPGTSGGRGEQFF.

This chain links TRBV27 with TRBJ1-5; D is possibly TRBD1 (6 bases). The CDR3 is made up of 16 amino acids. Per germline, CDR1 MNHEY and CDR2 SMNVEV (reference sequence). Here the CDR3 reads CASRAWGLTTDQPQHF. The CDR3 DNA reads as TGTGCATCACGGGCCTGGGGGCTCACTACGGATCAGCCCCAGCATTTT.

The genes are TRBV6-1 and TRBJ2-1; 10 bases are shared with TRBD1. The CDR3 spans 15 residues. V shed 4 bases, J shed 0 bases, and the junction held 0 bases outside the gene matches. Germline V gives CDR1 MNHNS, CDR2 SASEGT. The CDR3 coding sequence is TGTGCCAGCAGTGGGACAGGGGGCTCCTACAATGAGCAGTTCTTC. Translation: CASSGTGGSYNEQFF.

In this sample, this clone turned up a few times. V usage is TRBV5-1 and J usage is TRBJ1-2; D is unclear. CDR1 is SGHRS and CDR2 is YFSETQ in the germline V gene. V shed 6 bases and J shed 3 bases, with 12 bases lying between them. The CDR3 is 13 residues long. The CDR3 nucleotides read TGCGCCAGCAAGGCAGGCTCTGACTATGGCTACACCTTC. This gives the protein CASKAGSDYGYTF.

Turning to this clone: Other nucleotide sequences from this sample produce the same CDR3. The chain couples TRBV5-6 to TRBJ1-1, with a weak D call TRBD1 (5 bases). Germline values: CDR1 SGHDT, CDR2 YYEEEE. V gave up 1 base and J gave up 1 base, with 5 bases separating them. The length of the CDR3 is 13 residues. CDR3 sequence reads: CASSLTGNTEAFF. CDR3 coding DNA: TGTGCCAGCAGCTTGACAGGGAACACTGAAGCTTTCTTT.

The chain combines TRBV28 with TRBJ2-7; tentatively, D is TRBD1 (6 bases). The CDR3 has 15 residues. V gave up 6 bases and J gave up 3 bases, with 18 bases separating them. The germline gives CDR1 MDHEN, CDR2 SYDVKM. CDR3 amino acids: CASSPNPGVSYEQYF. In nucleotides, the CDR3 is TGTGCCAGCAGCCCGAACCCAGGGGTAAGCTACGAGCAGTACTTC.

The J gene is TRBJ1-4, the V gene TRBV18, with a possible D match to TRBD1 (5 bases). CDR1 is KGHSH and CDR2 is LQKENI in the germline V gene. The CDR3 length is 18 residues. Trimming took 3 bases from V and 4 from J, leaving 21 bases between them. Written as DNA, the CDR3 is TGTGCCAGCTCACCGCTTCAGCCACCTGGGGGGATTAATGAAAAACTGTTTTTT. Residues: CASSPLQPPGGINEKLFF.

The chain has TRBV5-6 and TRBJ2-7, with 8 bases identical to TRBD1. Trimming removed 5 bases from V and 1 base from J; junction bases left unmatched: 5. Germline assignment: CDR1 SGHDT and CDR2 YYEEEE. CDR3 length: 14 amino acids. The CDR3 protein is CASSPGTGSYEQYF. The CDR3 DNA reads as TGTGCCAGCAGTCCCGGGACAGGATCCTACGAGCAGTACTTC.

The sample holds one count of this clone. The rearrangement joins TRBV25-1 to TRBJ2-6; D is undetermined. The length of the CDR3 is 13 residues. Germline V gene lookup returns CDR1 MGHDK and CDR2 SYGVNS. Trimming shortened V by 11 bases and J by 1 base, and 9 bases separated the two germline ends. The CDR3 nucleotides are TGTGCCTCTCAGATGTCTGGGGCCAACGTCCTGACTTTC. Amino acids: CASQMSGANVLTF.

This rearrangement joins TRBV5-1 to TRBJ1-1; the D gene is possibly TRBD1 (5 bases). The germline V gene encodes CDR1 SGHRS and CDR2 YFSETQ. The length of the CDR3 is 13 residues. V dropped 0 bases and J dropped 5 bases, with 8 bases sitting between them. CDR3 sequence: CASSLVRGTEAFF. Here the CDR3 DNA reads TGCGCCAGCAGCTTGGTTCGGGGGACTGAAGCTTTCTTT.

The chain carries TRBV18 and TRBJ1-2, with 8 bases lining up with TRBD1. Trimming took 3 bases from V and 8 from J; bases not matched to a gene: 8. Germline CDR1 is KGHSH and CDR2 is LQKENI. This CDR3 is 14 amino acids long. CDR3 region: CASSPLTGVEGYTF. The CDR3 DNA is TGTGCCAGCTCACCCTTGACAGGGGTGGAGGGCTACACCTTC.

The CDR3 DNA follows: TGCGCCAGCAGCCACGGGTCCGGGAGGGAAAAACTGTTTTTT. This codes for CASSHGSGREKLFF. The chain joins TRBV5-1 to TRBJ1-4, with D unclear. The germline V gene encodes CDR1 SGHRS and CDR2 YFSETQ. This CDR3 spans 14 amino acids. Deletions cut 4 bases from V and 8 bases from J, with 15 bases between.